Shown below are 22 T cell receptor beta chains from a single sample sequenced in a study of CD8 T cells in ankylosing spondylitis. MiXCR, run by TCRdb on the 5' RACE reads, gives a single entry per CDR3 protein. The data show about 310,000 distinct CDR3 sequences, roughly 20% seen once. The sample comprised blood, either unsorted or a sorted T cell fraction (not recorded which). The source is a female donor with ankylosing spondylitis or in good health (not recorded which).

There are a few counts of this clonotype. V is TRBV5-6 and J is TRBJ1-6; D uncertain. Per germline, CDR1 SGHDT and CDR2 YYEEEE. The V gene lost 2 bases and the J gene lost 0 bases, with 9 bases spanning the gap. This CDR3 region has 16 residues. The CDR3 loop reads CASSLRIPSYNSPLHF. The CDR3 DNA reads as TGTGCCAGCAGCTTACGTATCCCCTCCTATAATTCACCCCTCCACTTT.

V is TRBV7-2 and J is TRBJ2-7; no reliable D call. The V end was cut by 1 base, the J end by 5 bases, with 9 bases between. Germline V gene lookup returns CDR1 SGHTA and CDR2 FQGNSA. The CDR3 is 13 residues long. As DNA, the CDR3 is TGTGCCAGCAGCTTAGTTAGGCGCGACGAGCAGTACTTC. It encodes CASSLVRRDEQYF.

The CDR3 loop reads CSVGGTASGANVLTF. CDR3 nucleotide sequence: TGCAGCGTTGGAGGGACTGCCTCTGGGGCCAACGTCCTGACTTTC. The chain uses TRBV29-1 and TRBJ2-6; tentative D call: TRBD2 (6 bases). Germline lookup yields CDR1 SQVTM and CDR2 ANQGSEA. Trimming shortened V by 4 bases and J by 0 bases, and 10 bases separated the two germline ends. The CDR3 length is 15 residues.

This clonotype was seen at least ten times. V usage is TRBV20-1 and J usage is TRBJ2-3; possible D gene TRBD1, 6 bases. The CDR3 contains 13 residues. Per the germline V gene, CDR1 is DFQATT and CDR2 is SNEGSKA (reference sequence). Trimming removed 2 bases at V and 5 bases at J, with 11 bases between. The DNA for the CDR3 is TGCAGTGCTAGACCATCAGGGGTAGATACGCAGTATTTT. This translates into CSARPSGVDTQYF.

This clonotype was seen many times. The genes are TRBV12-3 or TRBV12-4 and TRBJ2-5; 8 bases are shared with TRBD2. V gave up 4 bases and J gave up 1 base; unmatched junction bases: 2. The CDR3 spans 14 residues. In nucleotides, the CDR3 is TGTGCCAGCAGTTCGAGCGGGAGCCAAGAGACCCAGTACTTC. This gives the protein CASSSSGSQETQYF.

The chain couples TRBV5-5 to TRBJ2-7; D unresolved. Germline V gene data show CDR1 as SGHKS and CDR2 as YYEKEE (reference sequence). The CDR3 totals 14 residues. V lost 2 bases and J 0 bases, leaving 9 bases between the germline ends. Here the CDR3 DNA reads TGTGCCAGCAGCTTCGACGGGCCCTCCTACGAGCAGTACTTC. Protein sequence: CASSFDGPSYEQYF.

This clonotype was picked up many times. The chain combines TRBV28 with TRBJ1-1, with unresolved D. V was trimmed by 5 bases and J by 2 bases, leaving 9 bases between them. In germline, CDR1 is MDHEN, CDR2 SYDVKM. CDR3 length equals 13 residues. CDR3 residues: CASSPTYNTEAFF. CDR3 DNA: TGTGCCAGCAGTCCAACCTATAACACTGAAGCTTTCTTT. The variable domain in full, completed from reference TRBV28 and TRBJ1-1, reads DVKVTQSSRYLVKRTGEKVFLECVQDMDHENMFWYRQDPGLGLRLIYFSYDVKMKEKGDIPEGYSVSREKKERFSLILESASTNQTSMYLCASSPTYNTEAFFGQGTRLTVV.

V gene TRBV24-1 combines with J gene TRBJ2-5; possible D gene TRBD1, 6 bases. The germline CDR1 and CDR2 sequences are KGHDR and SFDVKD. The CDR3 covers 15 residues. V lost 6 bases to trimming and J lost 5 bases, with 18 bases between them. DNA for the CDR3: TGTGCCACCAGTACCTGGGACACGGCTACGGAGACCCAGTACTTC. It yields the protein CATSTWDTATETQYF.

At least ten counts were recorded for this clonotype. This rearrangement joins TRBV20-1 to TRBJ2-7; D is undetermined. V lost 1 base, J lost 3 bases, and 10 bases lay in between. The V gene's germline CDR1 is DFQATT and CDR2 SNEGSKA (reference sequence). The CDR3 has 13 amino acids. The CDR3 bases are TGCAGTGCTAGAGTAACGCCCGTCTACGAGCAGTACTTC. This codes for CSARVTPVYEQYF.

The chain combines TRBV15 with TRBJ2-7; 11 bases agree with TRBD2. The length of the CDR3 is 14 residues. The V segment lost 4 bases and the J segment 6 bases; nucleotides outside the gene matches: 5. The germline V gene encodes CDR1 LNHNV and CDR2 YYDKDF (reference sequence). The CDR3: CATSISGRASEQYF. The DNA of the CDR3 is TGTGCCACCAGCATTAGCGGGAGGGCCTCCGAGCAGTACTTC.

The rearrangement uses TRBV7-9 and TRBJ2-7; TRBD1 aligns across 7 bases. Germline V gene lookup returns CDR1 SEHNR and CDR2 FQNEAQ (reference sequence). The CDR3 has 13 residues. V shed 10 bases, J shed 2 bases, and the junction held 8 bases outside the gene matches. The chain's CDR3 is CATDRVSTYEQYF. The DNA of the CDR3 is TGTGCCACCGACAGGGTCTCCACCTACGAGCAGTACTTC.

A note on this clonotype: Just one base apart from a much larger clone, this may be a read error. The chain couples TRBV5-6 to TRBJ2-3; D is perhaps TRBD2 (5 bases). The CDR3 loop spans 13 amino acids. Trimming stripped 9 bases from V and 2 bases from J, with 13 bases between. Germline V gives CDR1 SGHDT, CDR2 YYEEEE. CDR3 DNA sequence: TGTGCCACTAGCAGAACTACCACAGATACGCAGTATTTT. Protein product: CATSRTTTDTQYF. Full variable domain (outside the CDR3, taken from reference TRBV5-6 and TRBJ2-3): DAGVTQSPTHLIKTRGQQVTLRCSPKSGHDTVSWYQQALGQGPQFIFQYYEEEERQRGNFPDRFSGHQFPNYSSELNVNALLLGDSALYLCATSRTTTDTQYFGPGTRLTVL.

This clonotype was seen a handful of times. The chain joins TRBV10-3 to TRBJ2-1, with 13 positions matching TRBD2. CDR1 is ENHRY and CDR2 is SYGVKD in the germline V gene. The CDR3 is made up of 13 amino acids. V trimming: 9 bases; J trimming: 10 bases; junction bases outside the gene matches: 6. The CDR3 sequence is CAIGLAGEGEQFF. The CDR3 DNA sequence: TGTGCCATAGGACTAGCGGGAGAAGGAGAGCAGTTCTTC.

This clonotype was seen a handful of times. The CDR3: CSVGGRADGLAFF. CDR3 coding DNA: TGCAGTGTAGGGGGTCGCGCAGATGGTTTAGCTTTCTTT. The J gene is TRBJ1-1, the V gene TRBV20-1; a weak D match, TRBD1 (6 bases). CDR3 length equals 13 residues. V shed 7 bases and J shed 10 bases, with 22 bases lying between them. Germline lookup yields CDR1 DFQATT and CDR2 SNEGSKA (reference sequence).

This chain joins TRBV5-1 and TRBJ2-1, with D possibly being TRBD1 (7 bases). This CDR3 contains 15 residues. Trimming removed 6 bases from V and 7 bases from J, with 20 bases in between. Germline assignment: CDR1 SGHRS and CDR2 YFSETQ. CDR3 protein: CASTPRGTAWNEQFF. The CDR3 DNA is TGCGCCAGCACCCCACGCGGGACAGCGTGGAATGAGCAGTTCTTC.

The rearrangement uses TRBV5-6 and TRBJ2-1; 9 bases align to TRBD2. The CDR3 runs to 17 residues. Germline CDR1 reads SGHDT; CDR2 reads YYEEEE. The V and J ends lost 4 bases and 2 bases, in that order; junction bases with no gene match: 10. The CDR3 nucleotides are TGTGCCAGCAGCACCGGGCTAGCGGGATCCCCCTACAATGAGCAGTTCTTC. It yields the protein CASSTGLAGSPYNEQFF.

The rearrangement joins TRBV13 to TRBJ2-5, with 7 bases that match TRBD2. Germline values: CDR1 PRHDT, CDR2 FYEKMQ (reference sequence). The CDR3 consists of 16 residues. V lost 5 bases and J lost 4; bases outside the gene matches: 13. As DNA, the CDR3 is TGTGCCAGCAGCGCCGATGGGCGGGAGATAAGAGAGACCCAGTACTTC. This translates into CASSADGREIRETQYF.

This clonotype was recorded at least ten times. Written as DNA, the CDR3 is TGTGCCAGCAGTCGGGGACAGAACACTGAAGCTTTCTTT. Encoded protein: CASSRGQNTEAFF. The V call is TRBV12-3 or TRBV12-4, the J call TRBJ1-1; weak D call: TRBD1 (6 bases). With 5 bases removed from V and 1 base from J, the gap between germline ends came to 8 bases. This CDR3 is built from 13 residues.

The chain uses TRBV6-1 and TRBJ2-2; TRBD1 matches at 7 bases. The CDR3 is made up of 15 amino acids. Unmatched junction bases numbered 8, after V lost 9 bases and J lost 1 base. The germline gives CDR1 MNHNS, CDR2 SASEGT. CDR3 sequence (DNA): TGTGCCAGTCATACAGGGGATAGGAACACCGGGGAGCTGTTTTTT. Encoded protein: CASHTGDRNTGELFF.

This rearrangement joins TRBV6-1 to TRBJ2-5; 9 bases map to TRBD1. This CDR3 has 12 amino acids. Trimming took 7 bases from V and 7 from J; bases not matched to a gene: 4. Germline V gives CDR1 MNHNS, CDR2 SASEGT. The CDR3 reads CASIGQGSTQYF. The CDR3, as DNA: TGTGCCAGCATCGGACAGGGGTCGACCCAGTACTTC.

This clonotype appeared many times. The chain recombines TRBV20-1 with TRBJ2-3; unclear D gene. The CDR3 is 15 residues long. The germline V gene has CDR1 DFQATT and CDR2 SNEGSKA (reference sequence). Trimming left V 1 base short and J 2 bases short, with 13 bases between. Written as DNA, the CDR3 is TGCAGTGCTAGAGGTTTCGCTAGAGACACAGATACGCAGTATTTT. Protein: CSARGFARDTDTQYF.

V usage is TRBV7-2 and J usage is TRBJ2-4; possible D gene TRBD2, 6 bases. The CDR3 totals 15 residues. Germline V CDR1 and CDR2: SGHTA, FQGNSA. The germline V and J ends were trimmed by 4 bases and 1 base, with 11 bases remaining between them. The CDR3 coding sequence is TGTGCCAGCAGCTCCGCTGGGGGGGCCAAAAACATTCAGTACTTC. It translates to CASSSAGGAKNIQYF.